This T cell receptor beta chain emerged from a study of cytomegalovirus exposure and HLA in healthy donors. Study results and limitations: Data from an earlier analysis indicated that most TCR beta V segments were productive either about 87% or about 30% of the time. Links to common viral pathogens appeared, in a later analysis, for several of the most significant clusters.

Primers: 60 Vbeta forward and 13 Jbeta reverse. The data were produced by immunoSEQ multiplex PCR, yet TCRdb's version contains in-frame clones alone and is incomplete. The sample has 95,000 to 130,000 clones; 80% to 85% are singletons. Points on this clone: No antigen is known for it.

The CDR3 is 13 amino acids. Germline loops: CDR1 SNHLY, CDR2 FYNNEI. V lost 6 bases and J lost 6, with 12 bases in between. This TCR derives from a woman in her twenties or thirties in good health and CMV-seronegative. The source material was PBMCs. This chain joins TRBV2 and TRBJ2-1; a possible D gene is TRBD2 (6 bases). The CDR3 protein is CASSATSFNEQFF. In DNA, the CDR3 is TGTGCCAGCAGCGCGACTAGTTTCAATGAGCAGTTCTTC.